The clone carrying this T cell receptor (beta chain) has more than one count but fewer than ten. Its antigen remains unknown. The germline V gene encodes CDR1 DFQATT and CDR2 SNEGSKA (reference sequence). The CDR3 is 14 amino acids. Trimming took 3 bases from V and 2 from J; bases not matched to a gene: 4. This record belongs to a study of post-analysis software for immune sequencing data. Tagging with unique molecular identifiers was a feature of the TCR beta cDNA libraries. TCRdb fed the PCR reads into MiXCR, producing one record per CDR3 protein. The sample includes about 560,000 distinct CDR3 sequences, roughly 46% of them seen just once. General observations from the study: Controls showed significantly higher normalized Chao1 diversity than did multiple sclerosis patients. Higher frequency in patients than in controls was seen for roughly five TRBV segments, with TRBV5-6, TRBV5-1 and TRBV20-1 among them.

This chain joins TRBV20-1 and TRBJ1-1; TRBD1 agrees at 9 bases. This TCR derives from a girl under 18 with multiple sclerosis. Sequencing used blood. CDR3 coding DNA: TGCAGTGCTAGGGGGGGACAGGGAAACACTGAAGCTTTCTTT. It codes for CSARGGQGNTEAFF.